The present entry profiles one TCR beta chain with its context. Use of 60 Vbeta and 13 Jbeta primers characterized the PCR. Here immunoSEQ multiplex PCR was the method, and the copy in TCRdb shows in-frame clones only, minus some. Of about 160,000 clones in the sample, around 80% were seen once. The data were obtained in a study of cytomegalovirus exposure and HLA in healthy donors. Study details: Of some 400 genotyped donors, roughly 81% grouped in the Caucasian-associated ancestry cluster.

This TCR was recovered from a man between 18 and 29 years old in good health and CMV-seropositive. Sequencing input: PBMCs.

CDR3 sequence: CASSLVVGADNEQFF. CDR3 sequence (DNA): TGTGCCAGCAGCTTAGTTGTCGGAGCCGACAATGAGCAGTTCTTC. The chain links TRBV7-2 to TRBJ2-1; D ambiguous. The germline V gene has CDR1 SGHTA and CDR2 FQGNSA. Trimming left V 1 base short and J 5 bases short, with 12 bases between. The CDR3 length is 15 residues.